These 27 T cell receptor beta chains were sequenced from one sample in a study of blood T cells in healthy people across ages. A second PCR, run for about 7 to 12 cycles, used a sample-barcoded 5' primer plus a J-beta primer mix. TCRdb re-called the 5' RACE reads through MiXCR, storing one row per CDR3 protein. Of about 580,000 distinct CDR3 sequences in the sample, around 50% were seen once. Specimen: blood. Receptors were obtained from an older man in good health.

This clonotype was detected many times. The CDR3 region has the DNA TGTGCCAGCTTAGCGGGAGGAACAGATACGCAGTATTTT. Translation gives CASLAGGTDTQYF. The V gene is TRBV6-5, the J gene TRBJ2-3, with 10 bases lining up with TRBD2. Germline-derived CDR1 and CDR2 are MNHEY and SVGAGI. J gave up 3 bases and V 8 bases, and 2 bases lay outside the gene matches. The CDR3 has 13 residues.

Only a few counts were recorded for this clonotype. The CDR3 region is CASSLSGRALIYEQYF. The CDR3 DNA follows: TGTGCCAGCAGCTTAAGCGGGAGGGCCTTAATTTACGAGCAGTACTTC. The chain combines TRBV11-3 with TRBJ2-4; 10 positions agree with TRBD2. The last part of the DNA fits TRBJ2-7 better; the J call may be wrong. The CDR3 totals 16 residues. Germline CDR1 reads SGHNT; CDR2 reads YENEEA.

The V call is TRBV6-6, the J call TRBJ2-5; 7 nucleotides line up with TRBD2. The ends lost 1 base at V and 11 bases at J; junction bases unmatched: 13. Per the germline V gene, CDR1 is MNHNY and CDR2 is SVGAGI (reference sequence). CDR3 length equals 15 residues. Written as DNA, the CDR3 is TGTGCCAGCAGTTACTGGGGGGGGGTAGACGATGAGCAGTACTTC. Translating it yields CASSYWGGVDDEQYF.

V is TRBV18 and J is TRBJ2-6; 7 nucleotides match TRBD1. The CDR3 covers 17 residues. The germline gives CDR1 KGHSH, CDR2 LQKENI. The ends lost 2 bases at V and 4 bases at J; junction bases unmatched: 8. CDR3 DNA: TGTGCCAGCTCACCAAGACAGGGCTCGGGAGGGGCCAACGTCCTGACTTTC. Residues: CASSPRQGSGGANVLTF.

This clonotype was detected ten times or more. CDR3 residues: CASSQSLNAGEGQPQHF. CDR3 DNA sequence: TGCGCCAGCAGCCAATCCTTGAACGCAGGGGAAGGCCAGCCCCAGCATTTT. V and J are TRBV4-1 and TRBJ1-5; TRBD1 might be the D (6 bases). Germline CDR1 MGHRA, CDR2 YSYEKL. The CDR3 length is 17 residues. Trimming took off 2 bases at V and 7 bases at J, with 21 bases between the two ends.

CDR3 coding DNA: TGCAGTGCTAGAGATGGCGGGGGGTACGCTTACGAGCAGTACTTC. Amino acids: CSARDGGGYAYEQYF. The gene calls are TRBV20-1 and TRBJ2-7; 8 bases match TRBD2. Trimming took 0 bases from V and 4 from J; bases not matched to a gene: 8. Per germline, CDR1 DFQATT and CDR2 SNEGSKA (reference sequence). The CDR3 covers 15 residues.

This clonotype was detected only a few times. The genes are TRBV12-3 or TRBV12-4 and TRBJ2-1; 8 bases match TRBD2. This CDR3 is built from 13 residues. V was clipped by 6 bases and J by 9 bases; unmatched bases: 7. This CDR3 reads CASRGLGVGEQFF. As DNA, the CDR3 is TGTGCCAGCAGGGGACTAGGGGTCGGTGAGCAGTTCTTC.

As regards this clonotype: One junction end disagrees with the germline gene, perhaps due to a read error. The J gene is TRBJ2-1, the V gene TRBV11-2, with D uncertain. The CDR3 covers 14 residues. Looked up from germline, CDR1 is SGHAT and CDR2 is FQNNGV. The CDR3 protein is CASSPPGLHNERFF. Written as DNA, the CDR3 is TGTGCCAGCAGCCCACCGGGCCTCCACAATGAGCGGTTCTTC.

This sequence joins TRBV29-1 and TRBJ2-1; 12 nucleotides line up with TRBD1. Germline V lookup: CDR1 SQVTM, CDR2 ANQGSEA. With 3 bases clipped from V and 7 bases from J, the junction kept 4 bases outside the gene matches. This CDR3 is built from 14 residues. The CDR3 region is CSVDRGQGANEQFF. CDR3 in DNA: TGCAGCGTTGACCGGGGACAGGGGGCAAATGAGCAGTTCTTC.

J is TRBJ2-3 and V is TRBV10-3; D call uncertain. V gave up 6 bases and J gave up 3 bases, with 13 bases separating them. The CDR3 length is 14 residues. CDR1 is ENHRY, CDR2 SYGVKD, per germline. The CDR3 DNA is TGTGCCATCAGCCCTACCGGGTTTACAGATACGCAGTATTTT. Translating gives CAISPTGFTDTQYF.

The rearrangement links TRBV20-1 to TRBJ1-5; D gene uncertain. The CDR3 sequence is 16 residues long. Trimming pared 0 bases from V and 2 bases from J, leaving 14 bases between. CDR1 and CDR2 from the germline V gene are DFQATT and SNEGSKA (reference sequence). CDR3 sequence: CSARDLQVSGNQPQHF. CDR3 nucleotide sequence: TGCAGTGCTAGAGATCTTCAGGTCTCGGGCAATCAGCCCCAGCATTTT.

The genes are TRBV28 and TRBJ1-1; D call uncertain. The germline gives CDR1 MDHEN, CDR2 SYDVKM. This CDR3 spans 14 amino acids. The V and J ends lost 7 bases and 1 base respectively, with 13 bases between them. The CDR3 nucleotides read TGTGCCAGCACCGAAGGGCCCTCGAACACTGAAGCTTTCTTT. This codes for CASTEGPSNTEAFF.

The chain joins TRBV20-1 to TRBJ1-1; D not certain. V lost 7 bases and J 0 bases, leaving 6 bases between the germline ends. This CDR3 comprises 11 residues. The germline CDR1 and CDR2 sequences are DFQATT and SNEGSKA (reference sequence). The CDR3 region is CSVRVNTEAFF. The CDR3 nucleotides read TGCAGTGTCCGGGTGAACACTGAAGCTTTCTTT.

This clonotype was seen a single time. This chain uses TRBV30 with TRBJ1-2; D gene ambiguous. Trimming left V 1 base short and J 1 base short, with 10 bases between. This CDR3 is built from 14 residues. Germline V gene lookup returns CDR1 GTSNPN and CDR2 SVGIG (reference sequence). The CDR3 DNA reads TGTGCCTGGAGTGGACTTCACAATAACTATGGCTACACCTTC. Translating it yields CAWSGLHNNYGYTF.

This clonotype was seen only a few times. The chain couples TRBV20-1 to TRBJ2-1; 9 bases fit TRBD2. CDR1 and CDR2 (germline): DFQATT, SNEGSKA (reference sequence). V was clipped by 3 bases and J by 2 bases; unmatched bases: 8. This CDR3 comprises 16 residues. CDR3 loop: CSASPSAGGPYNEQFF. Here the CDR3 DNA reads TGCAGTGCTAGCCCCTCTGCGGGAGGGCCCTACAATGAGCAGTTCTTC.

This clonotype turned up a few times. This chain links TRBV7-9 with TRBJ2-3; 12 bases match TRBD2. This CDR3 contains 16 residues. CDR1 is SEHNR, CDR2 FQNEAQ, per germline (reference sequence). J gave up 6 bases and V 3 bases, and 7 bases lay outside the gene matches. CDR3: CASSLGRLAGEDTQYF. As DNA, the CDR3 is TGTGCCAGCAGCTTGGGGAGACTAGCGGGAGAGGATACGCAGTATTTT.

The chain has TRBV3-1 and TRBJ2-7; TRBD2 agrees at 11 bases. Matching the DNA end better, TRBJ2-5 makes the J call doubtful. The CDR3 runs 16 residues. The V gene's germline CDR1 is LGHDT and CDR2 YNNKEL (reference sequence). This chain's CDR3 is CASSLLTSGIGETQYF. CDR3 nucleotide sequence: TGTGCCAGCAGCCTCTTGACTAGCGGGATTGGGGAGACCCAGTACTTC.

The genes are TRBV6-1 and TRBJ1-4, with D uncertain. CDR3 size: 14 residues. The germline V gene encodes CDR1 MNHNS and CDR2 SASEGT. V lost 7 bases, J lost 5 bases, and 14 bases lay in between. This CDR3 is CASKISVQNEKLFF. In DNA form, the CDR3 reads TGTGCCAGCAAAATATCGGTCCAAAATGAAAAACTGTTTTTT.

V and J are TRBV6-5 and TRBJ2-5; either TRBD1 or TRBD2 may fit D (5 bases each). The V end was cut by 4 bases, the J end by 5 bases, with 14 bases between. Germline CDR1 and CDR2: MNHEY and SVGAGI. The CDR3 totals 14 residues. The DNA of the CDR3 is TGTGCCAGCAGTTTACTGGGGGTCGGTGAGACCCAGTACTTC. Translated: CASSLLGVGETQYF.

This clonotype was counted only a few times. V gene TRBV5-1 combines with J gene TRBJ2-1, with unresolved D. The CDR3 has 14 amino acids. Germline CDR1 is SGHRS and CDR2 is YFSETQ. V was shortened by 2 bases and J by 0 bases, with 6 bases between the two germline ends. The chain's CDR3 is CASSFEHSYNEQFF. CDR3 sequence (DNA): TGCGCCAGCAGCTTCGAGCACTCCTACAATGAGCAGTTCTTC.

The CDR3 sequence is CASSPGLAGHTGELFF. For the CDR3, the DNA is TGTGCCAGCAGCCCCGGACTAGCGGGGCACACCGGGGAGCTGTTTTTT. V and J are TRBV11-1 and TRBJ2-2, with TRBD2 identical over 12 bases. The germline gives CDR1 SGHAT, CDR2 FQDESV (reference sequence). This CDR3 region has 16 residues. Trimming cost V 5 bases and J 3 bases; bases outside gene matches: 4. The full variable domain, with the rest looked up from reference TRBV11-1 and TRBJ2-2, is EAEVAQSPRYKITEKSQAVAFWCDPISGHATLYWYRQILGQGPELLVQFQDESVVDDSQLPKDRFSAERLKGVDSTLKIQPAELGDSAMYLCASSPGLAGHTGELFFGEGSRLTVL.

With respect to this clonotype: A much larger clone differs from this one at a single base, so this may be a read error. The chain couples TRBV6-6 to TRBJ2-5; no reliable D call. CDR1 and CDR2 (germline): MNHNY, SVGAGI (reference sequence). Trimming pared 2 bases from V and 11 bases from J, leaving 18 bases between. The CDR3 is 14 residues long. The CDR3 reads CASSYPRTVNEQYF. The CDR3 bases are TGTGCCAGCAGTTACCCCCGGACGGTTAATGAGCAGTACTTC.

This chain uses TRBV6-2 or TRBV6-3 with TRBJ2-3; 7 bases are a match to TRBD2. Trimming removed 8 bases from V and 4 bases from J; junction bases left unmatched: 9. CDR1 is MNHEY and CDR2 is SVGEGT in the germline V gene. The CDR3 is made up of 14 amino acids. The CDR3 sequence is CASRDRSGSDTQYF. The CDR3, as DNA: TGTGCCAGCCGTGACCGTAGCGGGTCAGATACGCAGTATTTT.

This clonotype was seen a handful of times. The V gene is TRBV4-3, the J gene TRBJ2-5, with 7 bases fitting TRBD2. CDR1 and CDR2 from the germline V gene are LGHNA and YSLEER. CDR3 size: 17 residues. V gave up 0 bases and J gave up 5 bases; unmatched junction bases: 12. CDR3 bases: TGCGCCAGCAGCCAAGATATGGGGGGGAGCGTCCTTGAGACCCAGTACTTC. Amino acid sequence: CASSQDMGGSVLETQYF.

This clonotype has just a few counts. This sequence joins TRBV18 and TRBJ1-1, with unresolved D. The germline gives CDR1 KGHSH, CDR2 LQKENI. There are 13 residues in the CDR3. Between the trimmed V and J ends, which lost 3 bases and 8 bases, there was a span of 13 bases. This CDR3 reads CASSPVGGEEAFF. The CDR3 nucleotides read TGTGCCAGCTCACCCGTTGGCGGAGAGGAAGCTTTCTTT. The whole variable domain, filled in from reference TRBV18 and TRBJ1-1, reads NAGVMQNPRHLVRRRGQEARLRCSPMKGHSHVYWYRQLPEEGLKFMVYLQKENIIDESGMPKERFSAEFPKEGPSILRIQQVVRGDSAAYFCASSPVGGEEAFFGQGTRLTVV.

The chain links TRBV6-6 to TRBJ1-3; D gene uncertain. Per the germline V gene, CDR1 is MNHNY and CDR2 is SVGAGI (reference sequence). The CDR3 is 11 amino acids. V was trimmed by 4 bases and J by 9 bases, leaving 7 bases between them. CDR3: CASSLGSTIYF. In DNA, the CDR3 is TGTGCCAGCAGTTTAGGTAGCACCATATATTTT.

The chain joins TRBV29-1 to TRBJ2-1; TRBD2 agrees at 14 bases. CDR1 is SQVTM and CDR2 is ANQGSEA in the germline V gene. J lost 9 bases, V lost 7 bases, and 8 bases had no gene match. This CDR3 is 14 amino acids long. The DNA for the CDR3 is TGCAGCGCCCATAAGGGACTAGCGGGAGTTGAGCAGTTCTTC. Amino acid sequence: CSAHKGLAGVEQFF.